Described below is a single T cell receptor beta chain sequence and its context. The CDR3 runs to 17 residues. CDR1 is SGHDT, CDR2 YYEEEE, per germline. Between the trimmed V and J ends, which lost 0 bases and 5 bases, there was a span of 21 bases. The data stem from a study of blood T cell repertoires in COVID-19. As for the study in general: Material from acute and convalescent COVID-19 was sourced from the United States, Italy and Spain. Sample material is recorded as cDNA or gDNA derived from T cells, B-cell-depleted T cells, or PBMCs.

Authors' data handling: Estimation of nucleated cell counts relied on the amplification of reference gene primers. Here immunoSEQ multiplex PCR was the method, and the copy in TCRdb shows in-frame clones only, minus some. V and J calls and clone size follow that table, whereas D and trimming were derived from the DNA. The sample consists of approximately 61,000 clones, around four fifths of them appearing once. This TCR derives from a man aged 70 or older with acute or convalescent COVID-19. This sequence joins TRBV5-6 and TRBJ2-7; TRBD1 is a possible D gene (5 bases). Sequenced: peripheral blood. CDR3 amino acids: CASSLGVRAGNFDEQYF. CDR3 coding DNA: TGTGCCAGCAGCTTGGGGGTGCGCGCAGGGAATTTTGACGAGCAGTACTTC.